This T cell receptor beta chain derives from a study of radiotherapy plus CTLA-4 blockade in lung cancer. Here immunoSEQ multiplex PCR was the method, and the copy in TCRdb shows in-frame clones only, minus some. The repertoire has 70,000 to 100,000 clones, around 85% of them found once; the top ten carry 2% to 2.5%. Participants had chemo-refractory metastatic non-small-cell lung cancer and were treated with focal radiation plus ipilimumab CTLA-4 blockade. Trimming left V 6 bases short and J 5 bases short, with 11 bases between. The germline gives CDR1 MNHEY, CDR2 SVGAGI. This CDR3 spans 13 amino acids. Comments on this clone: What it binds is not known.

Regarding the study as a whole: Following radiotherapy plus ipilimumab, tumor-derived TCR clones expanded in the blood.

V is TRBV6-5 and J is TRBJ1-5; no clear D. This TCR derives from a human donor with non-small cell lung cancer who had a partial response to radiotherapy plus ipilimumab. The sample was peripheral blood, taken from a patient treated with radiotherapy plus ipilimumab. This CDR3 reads CASRRNTYQPQHF. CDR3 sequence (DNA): TGTGCCAGCAGGAGGAACACCTATCAGCCCCAGCATTTT.